Each of the 10 T cell receptor beta chains below was sequenced from the same sample in a study of human T cells and chemical hapten exposure. Time point indicated: patch test 3, about 24 weeks after DPC sensitization. Treatment meaning: therapeutic diphenylcyclopropenone sensitization with weekly scalp DPC. MiXCR, applied by TCRdb to the RACE reads, yields one record per CDR3 protein. The data contain around 130,000 distinct CDR3 sequences, 11% of them singletons. Sample: whole blood, taken in connection with sensitization to the hapten diphenylcyclopropenone (DPC). The receptors originated from a woman aged 45-65 years with alopecia areata. Some clones in this sample may be carry-over from other donors' samples.

J is TRBJ1-1 and V is TRBV15; maybe TRBD1 (6 bases). The CDR3 is made up of 13 amino acids. V dropped 2 bases and J dropped 5 bases, with 9 bases sitting between them. Germline CDR1 LNHNV, CDR2 YYDKDF (reference sequence). The CDR3 protein is CATSRSRGTEAFF. The CDR3 nucleotides read TGTGCCACCAGCAGATCAAGGGGGACTGAAGCTTTCTTT.

This clonotype was recorded many times. The chain carries TRBV11-3 and TRBJ1-1; D remains unclear. CDR3 size: 14 residues. Trimming removed 4 bases at V and 5 bases at J, with 14 bases between. The germline CDR1 and CDR2 sequences are SGHNT and YENEEA. The CDR3 region is CASSWPAVGTEAFF. CDR3 bases: TGTGCCAGCAGCTGGCCGGCAGTTGGGACTGAAGCTTTCTTT.

This chain uses TRBV6-1 with TRBJ2-2; D may be TRBD1 (5 bases). The germline V gene has CDR1 MNHNS and CDR2 SASEGT. Trimming left V 3 bases short and J 2 bases short, with 10 bases between. This CDR3 has 15 amino acids. The CDR3 loop reads CASSDWGGNTGELFF. DNA of the CDR3: TGTGCCAGCAGTGATTGGGGCGGCAACACCGGGGAGCTGTTTTTT.

The chain employs TRBV7-3 and TRBJ1-1; D is uncertain. V gave up 3 bases and J gave up 6 bases, with 8 bases separating them. CDR1 and CDR2 (germline): SGHTA, FQGTGA. The CDR3 consists of 12 residues. The CDR3: CASSFSGSEAFF. DNA for the CDR3: TGTGCCAGCAGCTTTTCAGGTTCTGAAGCTTTCTTT.

This clonotype was counted between two and nine times. The rearrangement links TRBV16 to TRBJ1-2; D gene uncertain. In germline, CDR1 is KGHSY, CDR2 FQNENV. The V and J ends lost 2 bases and 0 bases respectively, with 16 bases between them. The CDR3 covers 17 residues. For the CDR3, the DNA is TGTGCCAGCAGCCAACCCGAGGGAGGGCAAGCTAACTATGGCTACACCTTC. Its protein product is CASSQPEGGQANYGYTF.

A note on this clonotype: A single base separates this from a much larger clone, so it may be a read error. The rearrangement joins TRBV9 to TRBJ2-7, with 11 nucleotides matching TRBD2. CDR3 size: 15 residues. Germline V gives CDR1 SGDLS, CDR2 YYNGEE. The CDR3 sequence is CASSPTSGSSDEQYF. In DNA form, the CDR3 reads TGTGCCAGCAGCCCAACTAGCGGGAGCTCCGACGAGCAGTACTTC.

The J gene is TRBJ2-3, the V gene TRBV2; D ambiguous. Trimming took 0 bases from V and 6 from J, leaving 13 bases between them. From germline, CDR1 is SNHLY and CDR2 FYNNEI. The CDR3 length is 15 residues. In DNA form, the CDR3 reads TGTGCCAGCAGTGAAGCACGGAACATGGCTGATACGCAGTATTTT. This encodes CASSEARNMADTQYF.

This clonotype was recorded at least ten times. This chain connects TRBV12-5 to TRBJ1-5; possibly TRBD1 for D (6 bases). V lost 6 bases and J lost 7, with 13 bases in between. Germline lookup yields CDR1 LGHNT and CDR2 FRNRAP. This CDR3 comprises 13 residues. Written as DNA, the CDR3 is TGTGCTAGTGGGAGACAGGTCGGACAGCCCCAGCATTTT. Translated, it gives CASGRQVGQPQHF.

This clonotype appeared once. The genes are TRBV18 and TRBJ2-1, with 10 bases lining up with TRBD2. With 2 bases clipped from V and 9 bases from J, the junction kept 10 bases outside the gene matches. Germline V lookup: CDR1 KGHSH, CDR2 LQKENI. The CDR3 runs to 16 residues. CDR3 amino acids: CASSPRTSGGAGEQFF. The CDR3, as DNA: TGTGCCAGCTCACCAAGAACCAGCGGGGGGGCAGGTGAGCAGTTCTTC.

This clonotype has a handful of counts. The chain employs TRBV12-3 or TRBV12-4 and TRBJ2-3; 14 bases match TRBD2. There are 17 residues in the CDR3. Trimming at V came to 6 bases and at J to 1 base, leaving 6 bases not matched to a gene. The CDR3 protein is CASSLPGLAGGTDTQYF. The CDR3 DNA reads TGTGCCAGCAGCCTCCCGGGACTAGCGGGGGGCACAGATACGCAGTATTTT.